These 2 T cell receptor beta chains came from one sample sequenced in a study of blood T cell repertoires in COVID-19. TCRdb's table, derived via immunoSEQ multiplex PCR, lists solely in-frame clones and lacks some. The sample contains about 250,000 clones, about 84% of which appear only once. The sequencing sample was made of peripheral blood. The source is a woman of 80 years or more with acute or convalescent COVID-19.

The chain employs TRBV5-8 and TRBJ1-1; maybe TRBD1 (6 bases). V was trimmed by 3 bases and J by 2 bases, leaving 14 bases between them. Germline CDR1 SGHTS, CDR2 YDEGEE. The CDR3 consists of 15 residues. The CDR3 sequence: CASSSPGGRNTEAFF. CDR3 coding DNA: TGTGCCAGCAGCTCCCCGGGGGGCCGAAACACTGAAGCTTTCTTT.

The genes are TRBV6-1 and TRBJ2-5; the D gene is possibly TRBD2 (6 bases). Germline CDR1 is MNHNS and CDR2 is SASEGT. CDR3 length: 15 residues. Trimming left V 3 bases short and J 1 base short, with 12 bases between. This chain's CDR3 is CASSEGLFSQETQYF. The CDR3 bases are TGTGCCAGCAGTGAGGGACTGTTCTCCCAAGAGACCCAGTACTTC.